This T cell receptor (beta chain) was identified in a study of HIV-infected children after antiretroviral therapy interruption. The wider study: Continuous-treatment children had median age about 8 years, interruption approximately 9.7 years. Most children had recorded EBV and CMV exposure. Study observations and caveats: Some non-naive CD45RA+ T cells might be present among sorted naive cells.

RNA-based 3' RACE libraries used unique molecular identifiers. TCRdb reanalysed the 3' RACE reads using MiXCR and keeps one entry per CDR3 protein. The data hold more than 85,000 distinct CDR3 sequences, with 6.9% observed a single time. Specified treatment: PENTA 11 planned treatment interruption arm or continuous ART arm. Ten or more counts support this clonotype. Its matching antigen is unknown. The CDR3 is made up of 15 amino acids. The germline V gene encodes CDR1 SGHVS and CDR2 FQNEAQ. Trimming stripped 0 bases from V and 4 bases from J, with 12 bases between. The sequence was collected from a pool of human donors with HIV. The input for sequencing was CD45RA+ CD4+ T cells from PBMCs, pooled from several time points, taken from a donor given antiretroviral therapy, either interrupted or continuous. Sample subset: naive CD4+ CD45RA+ CD45RO- T cells. The chain couples TRBV7-8 to TRBJ1-1; no clear D. The CDR3 sequence is CASSLAVGVVTEAFF. CDR3 nucleotide sequence: TGTGCCAGCAGCTTAGCGGTCGGGGTGGTCACTGAAGCTTTCTTT.